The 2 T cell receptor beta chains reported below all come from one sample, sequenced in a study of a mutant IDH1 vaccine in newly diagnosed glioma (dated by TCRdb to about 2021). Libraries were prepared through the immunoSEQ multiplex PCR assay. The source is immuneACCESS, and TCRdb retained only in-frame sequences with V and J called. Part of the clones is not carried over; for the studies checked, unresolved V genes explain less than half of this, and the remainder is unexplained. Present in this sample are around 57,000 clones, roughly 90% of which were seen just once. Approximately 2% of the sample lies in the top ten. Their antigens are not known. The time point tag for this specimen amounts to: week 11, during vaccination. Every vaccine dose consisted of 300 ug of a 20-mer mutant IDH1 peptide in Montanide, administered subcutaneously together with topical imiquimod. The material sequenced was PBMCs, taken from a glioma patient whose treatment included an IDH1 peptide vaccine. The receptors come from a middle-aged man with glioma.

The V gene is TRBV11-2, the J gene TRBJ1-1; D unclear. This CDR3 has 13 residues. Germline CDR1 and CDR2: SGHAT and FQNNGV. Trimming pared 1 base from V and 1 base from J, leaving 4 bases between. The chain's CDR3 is CASSLARNTEAFF. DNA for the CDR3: TGTGCCAGCAGCTTAGCCAGGAACACTGAAGCTTTCTTT.

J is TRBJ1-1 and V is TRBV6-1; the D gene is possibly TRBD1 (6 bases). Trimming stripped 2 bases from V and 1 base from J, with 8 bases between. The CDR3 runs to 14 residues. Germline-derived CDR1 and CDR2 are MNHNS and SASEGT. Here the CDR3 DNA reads TGTGCCAGCAGTGAACTCAGGGGGAACACTGAAGCTTTCTTT. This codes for CASSELRGNTEAFF.